The 7 T cell receptor beta chains given below trace back to one sample, sequenced in a study of shared T cell receptors in the human thymus. Repertoires were generated with immunoSEQ multiplex PCR, while TCRdb's copy carries only in-frame clones and drops some. This sample yields around 730,000 clones, of which 70% to 90% are seen a single time; around 0.01% belongs to the top ten. Separately, the same data were catalogued under a study of human thymus T cells.

Sequencing input: thymocytes. These receptors all come from a girl under three years old with a congenital heart defect.

V is TRBV30 and J is TRBJ2-1, with D perhaps matching TRBD1 (6 bases). V dropped 2 bases and J dropped 2 bases, with 10 bases sitting between them. The germline gives CDR1 GTSNPN, CDR2 SVGIG (reference sequence). The CDR3 totals 14 residues. The CDR3 sequence is CAWSPGTTYNEQFF. CDR3 coding DNA: TGTGCCTGGAGTCCCGGGACAACCTACAATGAGCAGTTCTTC.

The chain joins TRBV7-8 to TRBJ1-3; D not resolved. Germline CDR1 reads SGHVS; CDR2 reads FQNEAQ. Deletions cut 5 bases from V and 1 base from J, with 27 bases between. The CDR3 loop spans 20 amino acids. CDR3 sequence: CASSQREGGFSAASGNTIYF. CDR3 coding DNA: TGTGCCAGCAGCCAACGTGAGGGAGGGTTCTCGGCTGCGTCTGGAAACACCATATATTTT. The full variable domain, completed using reference TRBV7-8 and TRBJ1-3, is GAGVSQSPRYKVAKRGQDVALRCDPISGHVSLFWYQQALGQGPEFLTYFQNEAQLDKSGLPSDRFFAERPEGSVSTLKIQRTQQEDSAVYLCASSQREGGFSAASGNTIYFGEGSWLTVV.

This clone appeared a single time. The chain joins TRBV15 to TRBJ1-1; TRBD1 matches 10 bases. V shed 4 bases and J 5 bases; nucleotides not matched to a gene: 22. The CDR3 length is 20 residues. Germline-derived CDR1 and CDR2 are LNHNV and YYDKDF (reference sequence). The CDR3 is CATSNGQGEVVRRLVTEAFF. The CDR3 DNA reads TGTGCCACCAGCAACGGACAGGGGGAGGTAGTTCGGAGACTCGTTACTGAAGCTTTCTTT.

This chain connects TRBV14 to TRBJ1-1, with TRBD1 identical over 7 bases. This CDR3 spans 16 amino acids. V gave up 4 bases and J gave up 0 bases; unmatched junction bases: 8. Germline values: CDR1 SGHDN, CDR2 FVKESK. This chain's CDR3 is CASSPKQGPVNTEAFF. CDR3 bases: TGTGCCAGCAGCCCCAAACAGGGGCCAGTGAACACTGAAGCTTTCTTT.

The rearrangement uses TRBV7-9 and TRBJ2-3, with TRBD1 as a possible D gene (5 bases). The CDR3 totals 17 residues. V gave up 1 base and J gave up 4 bases, with 18 bases separating them. Germline lookup yields CDR1 SEHNR and CDR2 FQNEAQ (reference sequence). The CDR3 reads CASSLVALGARADTQYF. CDR3 nucleotide sequence: TGTGCCAGCAGCTTAGTAGCCCTAGGGGCACGGGCAGATACGCAGTATTTT.

CDR3 nucleotide sequence: TGTGCCAGCAGCCCCCGGGACAGGGAATACACAGATACGCAGTATTTT. Its protein product is CASSPRDREYTDTQYF. The V and J genes are TRBV28 and TRBJ2-3, with TRBD1 matching 9 bases. The CDR3 is made up of 16 amino acids. Per germline, CDR1 MDHEN and CDR2 SYDVKM. The junction had 9 bases not matched to a gene; V was cut back by 6 bases and J by 2 bases.

A remark on this clone: Other DNA sequences in the sample encode the same CDR3. The genes are TRBV20-1 and TRBJ1-5; D not certain. V was trimmed by 1 base and J by 5 bases, leaving 3 bases between them. There are 11 residues in the CDR3. CDR1 and CDR2 (germline): DFQATT, SNEGSKA (reference sequence). The chain's CDR3 is CSARADQPQHF. CDR3 DNA: TGCAGTGCTAGAGCGGATCAGCCCCAGCATTTT.